Here is one T cell receptor (beta chain) with its context. CDR3 length: 14 amino acids. This specimen comes from a study of blood T cell repertoires in COVID-19. Across the whole study: Material from acute and convalescent COVID-19 was sourced from the United States, Italy and Spain. The cDNA or gDNA used as material had been derived from T cells, B-cell-depleted T cells, or PBMCs.

In the original processing: Nucleated cell number was recorded as an estimate derived from reference gene primer amplification. The method was immunoSEQ multiplex PCR; TCRdb's version includes in-frame clones alone and lacks a portion of them. V and J calls and clone size are given by that table; D and trimming were obtained from the DNA. There are 100,000 or so clones in the sample; about 85% occur only once, and approximately 2% lies in the top ten. The TCR originated in a woman in her 70s with active or convalescent COVID-19. The rearrangement uses TRBV21-1 and TRBJ2-1; TRBD2 is taken as the D call from the table, unchecked against the DNA. TRBV21-1 has pseudogene status. The sequencing input was peripheral blood. CDR3 protein: CASSTVDLYNEQFF. The CDR3 DNA sequence: TGTGCCAGCAGCACGGTCGATCTCTACAATGAGCAGTTCTTC.